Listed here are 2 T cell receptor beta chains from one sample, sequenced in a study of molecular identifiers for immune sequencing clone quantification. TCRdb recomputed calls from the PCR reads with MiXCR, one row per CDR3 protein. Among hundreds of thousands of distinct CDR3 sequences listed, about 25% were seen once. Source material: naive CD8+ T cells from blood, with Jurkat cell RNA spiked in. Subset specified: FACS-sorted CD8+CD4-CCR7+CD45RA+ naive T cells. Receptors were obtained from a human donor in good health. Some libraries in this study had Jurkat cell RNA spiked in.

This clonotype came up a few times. The chain's CDR3 is CASSQDHTGLWADEQFF. DNA for the CDR3: TGCGCCAGCAGCCAAGATCACACGGGACTCTGGGCCGATGAGCAGTTCTTC. The chain has TRBV4-3 and TRBJ2-1, with D perhaps TRBD2 (6 bases). Trimming pared 0 bases from V and 8 bases from J, leaving 20 bases between. The CDR3 spans 17 residues. Germline values: CDR1 LGHNA, CDR2 YSLEER.

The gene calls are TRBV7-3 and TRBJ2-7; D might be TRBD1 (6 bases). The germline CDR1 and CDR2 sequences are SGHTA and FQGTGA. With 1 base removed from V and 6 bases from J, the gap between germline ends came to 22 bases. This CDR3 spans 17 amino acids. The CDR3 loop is CASSLNPPARGFSEQYF. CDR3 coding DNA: TGTGCCAGCAGCTTAAACCCCCCAGCAAGGGGGTTTTCCGAGCAGTACTTC.